This T cell receptor (beta chain) was sequenced for a study of control samples from healthy donors and cancer patients. As regards this clone: Other DNA sequences of this sample code for an identical CDR3.

The CDR3 contains 13 residues. V was clipped by 6 bases and J by 8 bases, with 16 bases between them. Repertoires were generated with immunoSEQ multiplex PCR, while TCRdb's copy carries only in-frame clones and drops some. The sample shows 85,000 to 120,000 clones, about 90% of them seen only once. Sequenced: blood. The clonotype comes from a woman under 30 in good health. The rearrangement uses TRBV12-3 or TRBV12-4 and TRBJ1-2, with a weak D call TRBD1 (6 bases). The CDR3 is CASSRPTGFGYTF. The DNA for the CDR3 is TGTGCCAGCAGCCGGCCGACAGGATTCGGCTACACCTTC.